The rows below give T cell receptor beta chains drawn from one sample of a study of T cell changes during pregnancy in multiple sclerosis. Only in-frame clones appear in the TCRdb table, and some are missing; sequencing was by immunoSEQ multiplex PCR. This sample has 50,000 or so clones, with more than 80% found just once. The sample in question was CD4+ T cells from peripheral blood mononuclear cells, obtained before pregnancy. Receptors were obtained from a female donor with multiple sclerosis, enrolled in a pregnancy study. Both conserved end residues are part of each CDR3. D genes are given only for firm matches. Not every row has a clone size; where given, it reads once, few, many or a size class.

NA,NA,TRBV5-1,TRBJ2-1,TGCGCCAGCAGCCCAGGGGACTACAATGAGCAGTTCTTC,CASSPGDYNEQFF
few,NA,TRBV6-1,TRBJ1-2,TGTGCCAGCAGCTCAGCGCTATATGGCTACACCTTC,CASSSALYGYTF
NA,TRBD1,TRBV18,TRBJ1-1,TGTGCCAGCTCACGACGCAAGACAGGGGCGGGCACTGAAGCTTTCTTT,CASSRRKTGAGTEAFF
NA,TRBD1,TRBV7-8,TRBJ2-2,TGTGCCAGCAGCCCCGGGACAGGGAACACCGGGGAGCTGTTTTTT,CASSPGTGNTGELFF
NA,TRBD1,TRBV4-3,TRBJ1-5,TGCGCCAGCAGCCATACAACAGGGGCCTTCAATCAGCCCCAGCATTTT,CASSHTTGAFNQPQHF
NA,TRBD2,TRBV7-8,TRBJ2-5,TGTGCCAGCAGCCCTAGCGGCTGGGAATGGGGGACCCAGTACTTC,CASSPSGWEWGTQYF
NA,NA,TRBV27,TRBJ1-2,TGTGCCAGCAGTTTGTTGGGGGGGATCAATGGCTACACCTTC,CASSLLGGINGYTF
NA,NA,TRBV5-8,TRBJ2-3,TGTGCCAGCAGCTTGGGGACACGCACAGATACGCAGTATTTT,CASSLGTRTDTQYF
NA,NA,TRBV7-5,TRBJ2-3,TGTGTCAGAAGCCTTCCTAGCGGGAGGGGTCGGACAGATACGCAGTATTTT,CVRSLPSGRGRTDTQYF
NA,NA,TRBV30,TRBJ1-2,TGTGCCTGGAGTGTTGGGGCCAGGGGCTACACCTTC,CAWSVGARGYTF
NA,TRBD2,TRBV12-5,TRBJ2-1,TGTGCTAGTGGGGCGGGAGGGCCGGGAAATGAGCAGTTCTTC,CASGAGGPGNEQFF
NA,NA,TRBV28,TRBJ2-7,TGTGCCAGCAGTGGACCAACAGGGTTCCGCGAGCAGTACTTC,CASSGPTGFREQYF
NA,NA,TRBV27,TRBJ1-5,TGTGCCAGCAGTTTTGGGCATGGTCAGCCCCAGCATTTT,CASSFGHGQPQHF
once,TRBD2,TRBV9,TRBJ2-1,TGTGCCAGCAGCGTAGCAGCGGGAGCTGGTAATGAGCAGTTCTTC,CASSVAAGAGNEQFF
NA,TRBD1,TRBV5-8,TRBJ2-7,TGTGCCAGCAGCAGGACAGGGGTCTACGAGCAGTACTTC,CASSRTGVYEQYF
NA,NA,TRBV29-1,TRBJ2-7,TGCAGCGTTGCGGTCTTGTCGCAGGGTCCCGACGAGCAGTACTTC,CSVAVLSQGPDEQYF
NA,NA,TRBV6-1,TRBJ2-5,TGTGCCAGCAGTGAAGGCCGAGCGAGGACCCAGTACTTC,CASSEGRARTQYF
NA,NA,TRBV6-1,TRBJ1-5,TGTGCCAGCCTAGGTACAAATAGCAATCAGCCCCAGCATTTT,CASLGTNSNQPQHF
once,NA,TRBV28,TRBJ2-5,TGTGCCAGCAGTTTATCCGGGGGTCCTGTAACCCAGTACTTC,CASSLSGGPVTQYF
NA,TRBD1,TRBV5-1,TRBJ1-4,TGCGCCAGCAGCACCGGGACAGGGGGAAAACTGTTTTTT,CASSTGTGGKLFF
NA,NA,TRBV2,TRBJ1-4,TGTGCCAGCAGTGAAGTATCAGGGGCCGGAGAAAAACTGTTTTTT,CASSEVSGAGEKLFF
NA,NA,TRBV7-2,TRBJ1-4,TGTGCCAGCAGCCCGGGACTGTGGGAAAAACTGTTTTTT,CASSPGLWEKLFF
NA,NA,TRBV30,TRBJ1-1,TGTGCCTGGTCAGGGTCTGACACTGAAGCTTTCTTT,CAWSGSDTEAFF
NA,TRBD1,TRBV15,TRBJ1-1,TGTGCCACCAGCAAGCGACAGGGGGCGGAAACTGAAGCTTTCTTT,CATSKRQGAETEAFF
NA,TRBD2,TRBV6-1,TRBJ2-7,TGTGCCACCCAGAGGACTAGCGGGCTGTACGAGCAGTACTTC,CATQRTSGLYEQYF